The sequence of this T cell receptor (beta chain) was determined in a study of PD-1 blockade in classical Hodgkin lymphoma. Overall study context: Patients in the cohort were put on intravenous nivolumab, 3 mg/kg every 2 weeks.

Documented time point: cycle 4 day 1 (C4D1), after less than seven weeks of nivolumab. All patients relapsed after autologous stem cell transplantation, and brentuximab vedotin exposure varied. Sequenced by immunoSEQ multiplex PCR; TCRdb stores in-frame clones only, minus some. The sample contains 15,000 to 20,000 clones, about 80% of which appear only once. Germline V gene data show CDR1 as SGHRS and CDR2 as YFSETQ. The length of the CDR3 is 14 residues. Trimming cost V 0 bases and J 5 bases, with 9 bases left between them. Material: peripheral blood mononuclear cells (PBMCs), obtained before the fourth cycle of nivolumab. The TCR originated in a human donor with classical Hodgkin lymphoma. The chain recombines TRBV5-1 with TRBJ2-1; D is unresolved. The CDR3 loop is CASSLESLNNEQFF. The CDR3 DNA reads as TGCGCCAGCAGCTTGGAATCTCTAAACAATGAGCAGTTCTTC.